This T cell receptor beta chain was sequenced for a study of T cell responses to AZD1222 COVID-19 vaccine. Clones were read by immunoSEQ multiplex PCR, and TCRdb kept only the in-frame ones, dropping some. Of fewer than 120,000 clones in the sample, around 90% were seen once. Whole-study results and caveats: Researchers report vaccine-associated CD4 TCRs spanning spike, with dominance at 160-218 and 743-854. All repertoire sampling was performed exclusively after the peak T cell response.

As regards this clone: Its target is not known.

The CDR3 spans 15 residues. CDR1 is SNHLY and CDR2 is FYNNEI in the germline V gene. The V and J ends lost 8 bases and 0 bases, in that order; junction bases with no gene match: 6. The material sequenced was peripheral blood, taken 28 days after the second AZD1222 dose. The V gene is TRBV2, the J gene TRBJ1-4, with 7 bases matching TRBD1. The sequence was collected from an adult who received the AZD1222 COVID-19 vaccine. CDR3 DNA: TGTGCCAGCCACAGGGGAGCGGCAACTAATGAAAAACTGTTTTTT. This encodes CASHRGAATNEKLFF.